A selection of T cell receptor beta chains follows, all from one sample in a study of T-cell reconstitution after alpha-beta-depleted transplantation in children. TCRdb independently ran MiXCR on the PCR reads; one entry per CDR3 protein. The sample shows a few hundred thousand distinct CDR3 sequences, roughly 8.2% of them seen only once. This material consisted of peripheral blood, taken 360 days after TCRalphabeta/CD19-depleted stem cell transplant. These receptors were collected from a female patient aged 2-9 years who had a stem cell transplant for Fanconi anemia, so the T cells may come from the graft donor. Both conserved end residues are part of each CDR3. Fields, in order: V gene, D gene, clone size, J gene, CDR3 protein, CDR3 DNA. A D gene is named only where the DNA matches it firmly. Clone size is stated in some rows and not others, as once, few, many or a class when expanded.

>TRBV5-6|-|many|TRBJ1-1
CASSFQVRGTEAFF
TGTGCCAGCAGCTTCCAGGTTAGGGGAACTGAAGCTTTCTTT
>TRBV20-1|-|many|TRBJ2-1
CSAQNNNEQFF
TGCAGTGCGCAAAACAACAATGAGCAGTTCTTC
>TRBV7-9|-|many|TRBJ2-7
CASSLFGVTYEQYF
TGTGCCAGCAGCTTATTCGGGGTTACCTACGAGCAGTACTTC
>TRBV9|-|-|TRBJ2-2
CASSPTGHPNTGELFF
TGTGCCAGCAGCCCAACGGGACACCCGAACACCGGGGAGCTGTTTTTT
>TRBV5-5|TRBD1|many|TRBJ2-1
CASSDYRGEGSYNEQFF
TGTGCCAGCAGCGACTACAGGGGGGAAGGCTCCTACAATGAGCAGTTCTTC
>TRBV19|-|few|TRBJ2-1
CASSITVHEQFF
TGTGCCAGTAGTATCACCGTGCATGAGCAGTTCTTC
>TRBV6-1|TRBD1|few|TRBJ1-4
CASSEDTGGKEKLFF
TGTGCCAGCAGTGAAGATACAGGGGGTAAAGAAAAACTGTTTTTT
>TRBV25-1|TRBD1|-|TRBJ1-3
CASSETGGLLGSGNTIYF
TGTGCCAGCAGTGAGACAGGGGGCCTCTTGGGCTCTGGAAACACCATATATTTT
>TRBV4-1|TRBD1|few|TRBJ1-4
CASSQHKAGTGGQKIFGKLFF
TGCGCCAGCAGCCAACACAAAGCCGGGACAGGGGGCCAGAAGATTTTTGGAAAACTGTTTTTT
>TRBV20-1|TRBD1|-|TRBJ1-3
CSALIGQGIRNTIYF
TGCAGTGCTTTAATCGGACAGGGGATAAGAAACACCATATATTTT
>TRBV5-1|TRBD2|many|TRBJ2-5
CASSSLAAKETQYF
TGCGCCAGCAGCTCACTAGCGGCTAAAGAGACCCAGTACTTC
>TRBV20-1|-|many|TRBJ2-7
CSAKPVSYEQYF
TGCAGTGCTAAACCCGTCTCCTACGAGCAGTACTTC
>TRBV6-2/TRBV6-3|-|many|TRBJ2-3
CASSFDSPSTDTQYF
TGTGCCAGCAGTTTTGACAGTCCTAGCACAGATACGCAGTATTTT
>TRBV4-3|-|many|TRBJ2-6
CASSREGSGANVLTF
TGCGCCAGCAGCCGAGAGGGCTCTGGGGCCAACGTCCTGACTTTC
>TRBV6-5|TRBD1|many|TRBJ1-2
CASSRGGQGDYGYTF
TGTGCCAGCAGCCGGGGGGGACAGGGGGACTATGGCTACACCTTC
>TRBV18|-|many|TRBJ1-1
CASSPSKGGTEAFF
TGTGCCAGCTCACCATCTAAAGGGGGTACTGAAGCTTTCTTT
>TRBV6-5|-|many|TRBJ1-3
CASSYSTGGNTIYF
TGTGCCAGCAGTTACTCGACAGGTGGAAACACCATATATTTT
>TRBV7-3|-|few|TRBJ2-2
CASSLTAGQNIGELFF
TGTGCCAGCAGCTTAACCGCCGGACAGAACATAGGGGAGCTGTTTTTT
>TRBV20-1|TRBD2|-|TRBJ2-2
CSASRKRLAGGLLNTGELFF
TGCAGTGCTAGTAGGAAAAGACTAGCGGGAGGTCTTCTGAACACCGGGGAGCTGTTTTTT
>TRBV15|-|many|TRBJ1-1
CATSRDGNTEAFF
TGTGCCACCAGCAGAGATGGAAACACTGAAGCTTTCTTT
>TRBV20-1|-|few|TRBJ1-2
CSRLIGGDGYTF
TGCAGCCGACTTATCGGGGGGGATGGCTACACCTTC
>TRBV11-2|TRBD1|-|TRBJ1-4
CASTNSLGTGGEKLFF
TGTGCCAGTACTAACTCGCTCGGGACAGGGGGGGAAAAACTGTTTTTT
>TRBV10-3|-|-|TRBJ1-2
CAISRDYGYTF
TGTGCCATCAGCAGGGACTATGGCTACACCTTC
>TRBV15|-|-|TRBJ2-5
CATSRDSRPQETQYF
TGTGCCACCAGCAGAGATTCCAGGCCCCAAGAGACCCAGTACTTC
>TRBV14|-|many|TRBJ2-7
CASSQAGPRYEQYF
TGTGCCAGCAGCCAAGCAGGCCCGCGCTACGAGCAGTACTTC
>TRBV5-1|-|many|TRBJ2-5
CASSLRDYGYTGSGETQYF
TGCGCCAGCAGCTTGCGCGATTACGGATATACAGGGTCGGGCGAGACCCAGTACTTC